This is a list of T cell receptor beta chains from one sample in a study of blood T cell repertoires in COVID-19. Libraries were prepared by immunoSEQ multiplex PCR; TCRdb keeps only in-frame clonotypes and omits some of them. The sample has 300,000 to 400,000 clones, roughly 87% seen once. Sequencing was performed on peripheral blood. All receptors derive from a man over 45 with active or convalescent COVID-19. The CDR3 runs from the conserved cysteine through the conserved F or W. D genes are given only for firm matches. Expanded clones get a size class; other rows say once, few or many, or leave the size out.

j_gene: TRBJ1-5
abundance: -
d_gene: -
v_gene: TRBV28
CDR3aa: CASSRDYSNQPQHF
CDR3nt: TGTGCCAGCAGCCGTGACTATAGCAATCAGCCCCAGCATTTT

j_gene: TRBJ1-2
abundance: -
d_gene: -
v_gene: TRBV12-1
CDR3aa: CASSLGICPGKAVGYGYTF
CDR3nt: TGTGCCAGCAGCTTAGGCATATGTCCAGGGAAAGCAGTTGGCTATGGCTACACCTTC

j_gene: TRBJ2-2
abundance: once
d_gene: TRBD1
v_gene: TRBV7-3
CDR3aa: CASSLLVRDRASGELFF
CDR3nt: TGTGCCAGCAGCCTACTAGTTCGGGACAGGGCTTCCGGGGAGCTGTTTTTT

j_gene: TRBJ1-6
abundance: -
d_gene: -
v_gene: TRBV5-1
CDR3aa: CASSPEPRNPGGNSPLHF
CDR3nt: TGCGCCAGCAGCCCAGAACCCAGAAACCCGGGAGGTAATTCACCCCTCCACTTT

j_gene: TRBJ1-1
abundance: -
d_gene: TRBD1
v_gene: TRBV7-9
CDR3aa: CASSLTGGVNTEAFF
CDR3nt: TGTGCCAGCAGCTTAACAGGGGGTGTGAACACTGAAGCTTTCTTT

j_gene: TRBJ1-1
abundance: -
d_gene: -
v_gene: TRBV28
CDR3aa: CASTKSYGVGMNTEAFF
CDR3nt: TGTGCCAGCACCAAAAGCTACGGGGTTGGGATGAACACTGAAGCTTTCTTT

j_gene: TRBJ2-3
abundance: -
d_gene: -
v_gene: TRBV4-3
CDR3aa: CASSQDHPQATQYF
CDR3nt: TGCGCCAGCAGCCAAGATCATCCTCAGGCTACGCAGTATTTT

j_gene: TRBJ1-1
abundance: once
d_gene: -
v_gene: TRBV6-6
CDR3aa: CASSLEGSWPEAFF
CDR3nt: TGTGCCAGCAGTTTGGAGGGAAGTTGGCCTGAAGCTTTCTTT

j_gene: TRBJ2-2
abundance: few
d_gene: TRBD1
v_gene: TRBV5-1
CDR3aa: CASSIQGFQAGELFF
CDR3nt: TGCGCCAGCAGCATACAGGGGTTTCAGGCCGGGGAGCTGTTTTTT

j_gene: TRBJ2-1
abundance: -
d_gene: -
v_gene: TRBV5-4
CDR3aa: CASSPEGSGFSYNEQFF
CDR3nt: TGTGCCAGCAGCCCGGAGGGGTCAGGTTTCTCCTACAATGAGCAGTTCTTC

j_gene: TRBJ1-2
abundance: -
d_gene: TRBD1
v_gene: TRBV7-8
CDR3aa: CASSLVRTGLSGYTF
CDR3nt: TGTGCCAGCAGCTTAGTTAGGACAGGGTTGTCTGGCTACACCTTC

j_gene: TRBJ2-7
abundance: few
d_gene: -
v_gene: TRBV29-1
CDR3aa: CSVGDKGYEQYF
CDR3nt: TGCAGCGTTGGGGACAAAGGCTACGAGCAGTACTTC

j_gene: TRBJ2-3
abundance: -
d_gene: TRBD2
v_gene: TRBV19
CDR3aa: CASSSGGRIGDTQYF
CDR3nt: TGTGCCAGTAGTAGCGGGGGAAGGATAGGAGATACGCAGTATTTT

j_gene: TRBJ2-2
abundance: few
d_gene: TRBD2
v_gene: TRBV7-2
CDR3aa: CASSLGPSGSLGGELFF
CDR3nt: TGTGCCAGCAGCTTAGGGCCTAGCGGGAGTCTCGGCGGGGAGCTGTTTTTT

j_gene: TRBJ1-6
abundance: -
d_gene: -
v_gene: TRBV3-1/TRBV3-2
CDR3aa: CASSQEGHRGGPLHF
CDR3nt: TGTGCCAGCAGCCAAGAAGGACATAGGGGAGGACCCCTCCACTTT

j_gene: TRBJ1-4
abundance: -
d_gene: -
v_gene: TRBV6-6
CDR3aa: CASSYSLGGPNEKLFF
CDR3nt: TGTGCCAGCAGTTACTCGTTGGGGGGTCCTAATGAAAAACTGTTTTTT

j_gene: TRBJ1-4
abundance: -
d_gene: -
v_gene: TRBV12-2
CDR3aa: CASRPQGRTDEKLFF
CDR3nt: TGTGCAAGTCGCCCCCAGGGGCGGACAGATGAAAAACTGTTTTTT

j_gene: TRBJ1-2
abundance: -
d_gene: TRBD1
v_gene: TRBV11-2
CDR3aa: CASTEQGGFNYGYTF
CDR3nt: TGTGCCAGCACTGAGCAGGGGGGATTTAACTATGGCTACACCTTC

j_gene: TRBJ2-1
abundance: -
d_gene: TRBD2
v_gene: TRBV2
CDR3aa: CASSGLLAGFYNEQFF
CDR3nt: TGTGCCAGCAGTGGACTACTAGCGGGGTTCTACAATGAGCAGTTCTTC

j_gene: TRBJ2-7
abundance: few
d_gene: TRBD2
v_gene: TRBV4-2
CDR3aa: CASSQGISGGAYEQYF
CDR3nt: TGTGCCAGCAGCCAGGGTATCAGCGGGGGGGCTTACGAGCAGTACTTC

j_gene: TRBJ2-3
abundance: -
d_gene: TRBD2
v_gene: TRBV7-9
CDR3aa: CASSAPSKTSGALNTQYF
CDR3nt: TGTGCCAGCAGCGCTCCCTCTAAGACTAGCGGGGCGCTAAATACGCAGTATTTT

j_gene: TRBJ2-3
abundance: -
d_gene: TRBD1
v_gene: TRBV2
CDR3aa: CASRVGTGYTDTQYF
CDR3nt: TGTGCCAGCAGGGTTGGGACAGGATACACAGATACGCAGTATTTT

j_gene: TRBJ2-3
abundance: -
d_gene: TRBD2
v_gene: TRBV24-1
CDR3aa: CATSDKTSPDTQYF
CDR3nt: TGTGCCACCAGTGATAAGACTAGCCCAGATACGCAGTATTTT

j_gene: TRBJ1-2
abundance: -
d_gene: -
v_gene: TRBV5-6
CDR3aa: CASSLGPRRYTF
CDR3nt: TGTGCCAGCAGCTTGGGCCCTAGGAGGTACACCTTC

j_gene: TRBJ1-2
abundance: -
d_gene: -
v_gene: TRBV5-6
CDR3aa: CASSLAGRRGWDYGYTF
CDR3nt: TGTGCCAGCAGCTTGGCCGGTCGCAGGGGATGGGACTATGGCTACACCTTC

j_gene: TRBJ2-1
abundance: once
d_gene: -
v_gene: TRBV6-5
CDR3aa: CASRESSYNEQFF
CDR3nt: TGTGCCAGCCGGGAGAGCTCCTACAATGAGCAGTTCTTC

j_gene: TRBJ2-3
abundance: -
d_gene: -
v_gene: TRBV7-2
CDR3aa: CASSSVTDTQYF
CDR3nt: TGTGCCAGCAGCTCAGTGACAGATACGCAGTATTTT

j_gene: TRBJ1-5
abundance: -
d_gene: TRBD1
v_gene: TRBV30
CDR3aa: CALDRDNQPQHF
CDR3nt: TGTGCCTTGGACAGGGACAATCAGCCCCAGCATTTT

j_gene: TRBJ1-1
abundance: -
d_gene: TRBD1
v_gene: TRBV9
CDR3aa: CASSVNTGGEAFF
CDR3nt: TGTGCCAGCAGCGTTAATACAGGGGGCGAAGCTTTCTTT

j_gene: TRBJ2-3
abundance: -
d_gene: -
v_gene: TRBV5-1
CDR3aa: CASSLGLSTDTQYF
CDR3nt: TGCGCCAGCAGCTTGGGACTGAGCACAGATACGCAGTATTTT

j_gene: TRBJ1-5
abundance: -
d_gene: -
v_gene: TRBV14
CDR3aa: CASSQGASQPQHF
CDR3nt: TGTGCCAGCAGCCAAGGGGCGAGTCAGCCCCAGCATTTT

j_gene: TRBJ2-5
abundance: once
d_gene: TRBD2
v_gene: TRBV3-1/TRBV3-2
CDR3aa: CASSLRLAGAPQYF
CDR3nt: TGTGCCAGCAGCCTTAGGCTAGCGGGAGCCCCCCAGTACTTC

j_gene: TRBJ1-1
abundance: -
d_gene: TRBD1
v_gene: TRBV13
CDR3aa: CASSGDREAFF
CDR3nt: TGTGCCAGCAGCGGGGACAGAGAAGCTTTCTTT

j_gene: TRBJ2-2
abundance: -
d_gene: -
v_gene: TRBV2
CDR3aa: CASRSTGAGTGELFF
CDR3nt: TGTGCCAGCAGATCTACAGGTGCAGGCACCGGGGAGCTGTTTTTT

j_gene: TRBJ1-6
abundance: -
d_gene: TRBD1
v_gene: TRBV19
CDR3aa: CASSIRDSHSPLHF
CDR3nt: TGTGCCAGTAGTATCCGGGACAGCCATTCACCCCTCCACTTT

j_gene: TRBJ1-1
abundance: -
d_gene: -
v_gene: TRBV24-1
CDR3aa: CATSFSEDTEAFF
CDR3nt: TGTGCCACCAGTTTCAGCGAGGACACTGAAGCTTTCTTT

j_gene: TRBJ1-6
abundance: once
d_gene: -
v_gene: TRBV10-3
CDR3aa: CAISESPGTSYNSPLHF
CDR3nt: TGTGCCATCAGTGAGTCGCCAGGCACCTCCTATAATTCACCCCTCCACTTT

j_gene: TRBJ1-1
abundance: -
d_gene: -
v_gene: TRBV21-1
CDR3aa: CASYIFAEAFF
CDR3nt: TGTGCCAGTTACATCTTCGCTGAAGCTTTCTTT

j_gene: TRBJ1-1
abundance: -
d_gene: -
v_gene: TRBV3-1/TRBV3-2
CDR3aa: CASSQLAGTEAFF
CDR3nt: TGTGCCAGCAGCCAATTGGCAGGCACTGAAGCTTTCTTT

j_gene: TRBJ2-1
abundance: -
d_gene: -
v_gene: TRBV7-2
CDR3aa: CASSLGVHSNEQFF
CDR3nt: TGTGCCAGCAGCTTAGGAGTCCACAGCAATGAGCAGTTCTTC

j_gene: TRBJ1-2
abundance: -
d_gene: -
v_gene: TRBV5-1
CDR3aa: CASSLDSLNYGYTF
CDR3nt: TGCGCCAGCAGCTTGGACAGCCTTAACTATGGCTACACCTTC